This is a list of T cell receptor beta chains from one sample in a study of Graves' ophthalmopathy and Graves' hyperthyroidism. Each CDR3 protein is one row after TCRdb ran MiXCR on the multiplex PCR reads. The table lists 230,000 or so distinct CDR3 sequences, 45% to 55% of them singletons. The material sequenced was peripheral blood. These receptors were taken from an adult man with Graves' ophthalmopathy. The CDR3 runs from the conserved cysteine through the conserved F or W. D genes are given only for firm matches. Not all rows give a size; the values are once, few, many and, for expanded clones, a class.

cdr3_aa cdr3_nt v_call d_call j_call clone_size
CASSMQGGGGQPQHF TGTGCCAGTAGTATGCAAGGAGGGGGGGGTCAGCCCCAGCATTTT TRBV19 - TRBJ1-5 few
CASSPGTSGRQEQYF TGTGCCAGCAGCCCTGGGACTAGCGGGAGGCAGGAGCAGTACTTC TRBV3-1 TRBD2 TRBJ2-7 -
CASSEWAGSSYEQYF TGTGCCAGCAGCGAGTGGGCGGGTAGCTCCTACGAGCAGTACTTC TRBV25-1 - TRBJ2-7 many
CASSFDRSQETQYF TGTGCCAGCAGCTTTGACAGGTCGCAAGAGACCCAGTACTTC TRBV5-6 - TRBJ2-5 -
CASSFWDRSIDGYTF TGCGCCAGCAGCTTTTGGGACAGGAGTATCGATGGCTACACCTTC TRBV4-3 TRBD1 TRBJ1-2 few
CSARGQPFSYEQYF TGCAGTGCTAGAGGGCAGCCTTTCTCCTACGAGCAGTACTTC TRBV20-1 - TRBJ2-7 few
CASSKLLTNYGYTF TGTGCCAGCAGTAAGCTACTCACTAACTATGGCTACACCTTC TRBV2 - TRBJ1-2 -
CASSLPSAQPQHF TGTGCCAGCAGTCTACCGTCTGCTCAGCCCCAGCATTTT TRBV28 - TRBJ1-5 few
CATSDPGTGQEAQYF TGTGCCACCAGTGATCCCGGGACAGGCCAAGAGGCCCAGTACTTC TRBV24-1 TRBD1 TRBJ2-5 few
CASSYVGGQETQYF TGTGCCAGCAGCTATGTGGGAGGACAAGAGACCCAGTACTTC TRBV2 - TRBJ2-5 -
CASSDRLLETQYF TGCGCCAGCAGTGACCGGCTTTTGGAGACCCAGTACTTC TRBV10-2 - TRBJ2-5 -
CASSGSAGNTEAFF TGCGCCAGCAGCGGATCGGCGGGGAACACTGAAGCTTTCTTT TRBV5-1 - TRBJ1-1 few
CARTDSPLSYEQYF TGTGCCAGGACCGACAGTCCCCTTTCCTACGAGCAGTACTTC TRBV2 - TRBJ2-7 few
CASSPGVLYSNQPQHF TGCGCCAGCAGCCCCGGGGTCCTATATAGCAATCAGCCCCAGCATTTT TRBV4-3 - TRBJ1-5 -
CASSRRALISGNTIYF TGTGCCAGCAGCCGCAGGGCCCTAATCTCTGGAAACACCATATATTTT TRBV5-6 - TRBJ1-3 many
CASSFGIGGNYGYTF TGTGCCAGCAGCTTTGGGATAGGGGGTAACTATGGCTACACCTTC TRBV7-2 - TRBJ1-2 -
CASSQLDEKLFF TGTGCCAGCAGCCAACTGGATGAAAAACTGTTTTTT TRBV12-3/TRBV12-4 - TRBJ1-4 once
CASSLTPTGMNTEAFF TGTGCCAGCAGCTTGACCCCGACAGGTATGAACACTGAAGCTTTCTTT TRBV5-6 - TRBJ1-1 -
CASSPRPGSSYEQYF TGCGCCAGCAGCCCTCGGCCAGGGAGCTCCTACGAGCAGTACTTC TRBV4-1 - TRBJ2-7 -
CSGGLYQETQYF TGCAGCGGTGGCCTGTACCAAGAGACCCAGTACTTC TRBV29-1 - TRBJ2-5 many
CASSEDGASGANVLTF TGTGCCAGCAGCGAGGACGGAGCCTCTGGGGCCAACGTCCTGACTTTC TRBV10-3 - TRBJ2-6 -
CASSLVPQLASEGYEQYF TGTGCCAGCAGCTTAGTACCTCAACTAGCGAGCGAGGGCTACGAGCAGTACTTC TRBV7-9 TRBD2 TRBJ2-7 few
CASSAISTNEKLFF TGCGCCAGCTCCGCGATCTCAACTAATGAAAAACTGTTTTTT TRBV5-1 - TRBJ1-4 -
CASSLRQGDNSPLHF TGTGCCAGCTCACTCCGACAGGGTGATAATTCACCCCTCCACTTT TRBV9 TRBD1 TRBJ1-6 few
CSADAGGLDQPQHF TGCAGCGCCGACGCGGGAGGCCTGGATCAGCCCCAGCATTTT TRBV29-1 - TRBJ1-5 -
CASSRDRIRGYTF TGTGCCAGCAGCCGCGATAGAATTCGTGGCTACACCTTC TRBV7-9 - TRBJ1-2 -
CASSAGQLTETQYF TGTGCCAGCAGCGCAGGACAGTTGACGGAGACCCAGTACTTC TRBV4-2 - TRBJ2-5 -
CASSLMDGDEKLFF TGTGCCAGCAGCTTAATGGACGGGGATGAAAAACTGTTTTTT TRBV7-2 - TRBJ1-4 -
CASSFGDRGDQPQHF TGCGCCAGCAGCTTTGGTGACAGGGGCGATCAGCCCCAGCATTTT TRBV5-1 TRBD1 TRBJ1-5 -
CASSLNRGQTGELFF TGTGCCAGCAGCCTGAACAGGGGGCAGACCGGGGAGCTGTTTTTT TRBV7-2 TRBD1 TRBJ2-2 -